These 24 T cell receptor beta chains originate from one sample sequenced in a study of blood T cell repertoires in COVID-19. Clones were sequenced by immunoSEQ multiplex PCR, and TCRdb holds only the in-frame ones, with some missing. The sample records 200,000 to 300,000 clones, around 87% being singletons. The sample was peripheral blood. These receptors were collected from a woman aged 45-65 years with acute or convalescent COVID-19.

The genes are TRBV5-5 and TRBJ1-2; the D gene is possibly TRBD1 (5 bases). Trimming shortened V by 3 bases and J by 5 bases, and 8 bases separated the two germline ends. Per the germline V gene, CDR1 is SGHKS and CDR2 is YYEKEE (reference sequence). The CDR3 sequence is 12 residues long. Here the CDR3 DNA reads TGTGCCAGCAGCTACAGGAGTTATGGCTACACCTTC. Translated, it gives CASSYRSYGYTF.

This clone was recorded a few times. The rearrangement joins TRBV9 to TRBJ2-1; 8 bases line up with TRBD2. CDR1 is SGDLS and CDR2 is YYNGEE in the germline V gene. This CDR3 spans 15 amino acids. Trimming took 0 bases from V and 4 from J; bases not matched to a gene: 3. CDR3 DNA: TGTGCCAGCAGCGTAGGGCGGGAGGAATACAATGAGCAGTTCTTC. Its translation: CASSVGREEYNEQFF. The complete variable domain, with remaining parts taken from reference TRBV9 and TRBJ2-1, reads DSGVTQTPKHLITATGQRVTLRCSPRSGDLSVYWYQQSLDQGLQFLIQYYNGEERAKGNILERFSAQQFPDLHSELNLSSLELGDSALYFCASSVGREEYNEQFFGPGTRLTVL.

The V call is TRBV6-5, the J call TRBJ1-5; TRBD1 matches at 7 bases. The CDR3 spans 14 residues. The V and J ends lost 6 bases and 3 bases, in that order; junction bases with no gene match: 5. Germline CDR1 and CDR2: MNHEY and SVGAGI. CDR3 coding DNA: TGTGCCAGCAGGGACAGGTTCGTCAATCAGCCCCAGCATTTT. This translates into CASRDRFVNQPQHF.

This clone was observed a single time. V and J are TRBV28 and TRBJ2-3, with 11 bases fitting TRBD2. With 4 bases clipped from V and 0 bases from J, the junction kept 3 bases outside the gene matches. Germline V CDR1 and CDR2: MDHEN, SYDVKM. CDR3 size: 16 residues. The CDR3 nucleotides read TGTGCCAGCAGTTGGGGACTAGCGGAGAGCACAGATACGCAGTATTTT. Amino acids: CASSWGLAESTDTQYF.

V gene TRBV28 combines with J gene TRBJ2-2; 10 nucleotides line up with TRBD2. The junction had 3 bases not matched to a gene; V was cut back by 2 bases and J by 6 bases. Germline assignment: CDR1 MDHEN and CDR2 SYDVKM. The CDR3 is 15 amino acids. CDR3 sequence (DNA): TGTGCCAGCAGTTTAAGGCTAGCGGGAGCCGGGGAGCTGTTTTTT. Its protein is CASSLRLAGAGELFF.

This clone was observed a single time. The chain is built from TRBV18 and TRBJ1-2; 12 bases agree with TRBD1. Trimming took 6 bases from V and 8 from J; bases not matched to a gene: 7. Germline V gene data show CDR1 as KGHSH and CDR2 as LQKENI. The CDR3 consists of 14 residues. CDR3: CASSPGTGGDGYTF. The CDR3 DNA reads as TGTGCCAGCTCCCCCGGGACAGGGGGCGACGGCTACACCTTC.

The V call is TRBV28, the J call TRBJ1-1; D is uncertain. Trimming shortened V by 2 bases and J by 5 bases, and 6 bases separated the two germline ends. CDR3 length equals 12 residues. CDR1 and CDR2 from the germline V gene are MDHEN and SYDVKM. CDR3 in DNA: TGTGCCAGCAGTTTACAGATAACTGAAGCTTTCTTT. Translating it yields CASSLQITEAFF.

The V gene is TRBV19, the J gene TRBJ1-2, with 7 bases fitting TRBD1. The J segment lost 8 bases and the V segment lost 3 bases, leaving 12 bases of the junction unmatched. Germline lookup yields CDR1 LNHDA and CDR2 SQIVND (reference sequence). The CDR3 is 15 residues long. The CDR3 DNA reads TGTGCCAGTAGTATTCAGCCGACAGGGAAAAGGGGCTACACCTTC. The encoded protein is CASSIQPTGKRGYTF.

This chain joins TRBV2 and TRBJ2-1, with 7 nucleotides matching TRBD2. J lost 4 bases, V lost 6 bases, and 9 bases had no gene match. Germline V gene lookup returns CDR1 SNHLY and CDR2 FYNNEI. CDR3 length equals 15 residues. For the CDR3, the DNA is TGTGCCAGCAGGAGGCGGCTAGCGGAATACAATGAGCAGTTCTTC. This encodes CASRRRLAEYNEQFF.

The chain carries TRBV6-5 and TRBJ2-7; the match to TRBD2 covers 7 bases. J lost 0 bases, V lost 6 bases, and 2 bases had no gene match. There are 13 residues in the CDR3. Per germline, CDR1 MNHEY and CDR2 SVGAGI. This CDR3 is CASSRGSSYEQYF. The CDR3 DNA follows: TGTGCCAGCAGCCGCGGGAGCTCCTACGAGCAGTACTTC.

This chain links TRBV28 with TRBJ2-7; D call uncertain. Trimming took 6 bases from V and 5 from J, leaving 11 bases between them. There are 12 residues in the CDR3. CDR1 and CDR2 (germline): MDHEN, SYDVKM. CDR3 nucleotide sequence: TGTGCCAGCAGAGGAGTCTCTAACGAGCAGTACTTC. This sequence encodes CASRGVSNEQYF. The full variable domain, its missing parts supplied by reference TRBV28 and TRBJ2-7, is DVKVTQSSRYLVKRTGEKVFLECVQDMDHENMFWYRQDPGLGLRLIYFSYDVKMKEKGDIPEGYSVSREKKERFSLILESASTNQTSMYLCASRGVSNEQYFGPGTRLTVT.

The chain joins TRBV4-1 to TRBJ2-7; 12 positions agree with TRBD2. Germline V lookup: CDR1 MGHRA, CDR2 YSYEKL. V shed 0 bases, J shed 0 bases, and the junction held 0 bases outside the gene matches. The CDR3 runs to 16 residues. The CDR3 sequence: CASSQETSGGSYEQYF. DNA for the CDR3: TGCGCCAGCAGCCAAGAGACTAGCGGGGGCTCCTACGAGCAGTACTTC.

The chain employs TRBV7-9 and TRBJ2-1, with D tentatively TRBD2 (5 bases). The germline V gene encodes CDR1 SEHNR and CDR2 FQNEAQ (reference sequence). Deletions cut 3 bases from V and 9 bases from J, with 15 bases between. CDR3 length equals 14 residues. CDR3 sequence: CASSLGLAAGEQFF. DNA of the CDR3: TGTGCCAGCAGCTTGGGCCTTGCCGCGGGTGAGCAGTTCTTC.

The rearrangement uses TRBV28 and TRBJ2-3; possible D gene TRBD2, 5 bases. Germline values: CDR1 MDHEN, CDR2 SYDVKM. There are 16 residues in the CDR3. Trimming took 8 bases from V and 2 from J, leaving 20 bases between them. CDR3 protein: CASLRVRDTFTDTQYF. CDR3 in DNA: TGTGCCAGCCTACGGGTCCGGGATACTTTCACAGATACGCAGTATTTT.

This sequence joins TRBV5-1 and TRBJ2-7; 8 nucleotides line up with TRBD1. V lost 3 bases and J lost 4; bases outside the gene matches: 3. The CDR3 is 13 residues long. Germline CDR1 SGHRS, CDR2 YFSETQ. The CDR3 nucleotides are TGCGCCAGCAGCTCAGGGGGCGTATACGAGCAGTACTTC. It specifies CASSSGGVYEQYF.

The J gene is TRBJ1-5, the V gene TRBV7-8, with 8 bases lining up with TRBD1. The V gene end was trimmed by 4 bases and the J gene end by 4 bases; junction bases not matched to a gene: 9. The length of the CDR3 is 16 residues. The germline V gene encodes CDR1 SGHVS and CDR2 FQNEAQ. CDR3 sequence (DNA): TGTGCCAGCAGCTCTCAGACAGGGGCCTTAAATCAGCCCCAGCATTTT. This sequence encodes CASSSQTGALNQPQHF.

The chain links TRBV21-1 to TRBJ1-5. TRBV21-1 is reported as a pseudogene. The CDR3 has 15 residues. The CDR3 reads CASSKGRIANQPQHF. The CDR3 DNA reads as TGTGCCAGCAGCAAAGGGAGGATAGCTAATCAGCCCCAGCATTTT.

V and J are TRBV7-6 and TRBJ2-7; 8 nucleotides line up with TRBD2. V was pared by 1 base and J by 4 bases, with 6 bases of the junction left unmatched. In germline, CDR1 is SGHVS, CDR2 FNYEAQ. CDR3 size: 15 residues. The CDR3 DNA sequence: TGTGCCAGCAGCTTAGGGAGCGGGGGTTATTACGAGCAGTACTTC. This translates into CASSLGSGGYYEQYF. The full variable domain, in which reference TRBV7-6 and TRBJ2-7 provide the parts outside the CDR3, is GAGVSQSPRYKVTKRGQDVALRCDPISGHVSLYWYRQALGQGPEFLTYFNYEAQQDKSGLPNDRFSAERPEGSISTLTIQRTEQRDSAMYRCASSLGSGGYYEQYFGPGTRLTVT.

The chain uses TRBV5-1 and TRBJ1-2, with a possible D match to TRBD1 (6 bases). CDR1 SGHRS and CDR2 YFSETQ come from the germline V gene. The CDR3 covers 13 residues. Between the trimmed V and J ends, which lost 4 bases and 3 bases, there was a span of 10 bases. DNA for the CDR3: TGCGCCAGCAGCGAGGGACAAGACTATGGCTACACCTTC. This gives the protein CASSEGQDYGYTF. The whole variable domain, filled in from reference TRBV5-1 and TRBJ1-2, reads KAGVTQTPRYLIKTRGQQVTLSCSPISGHRSVSWYQQTPGQGLQFLFEYFSETQRNKGNFPGRFSGRQFSNSRSEMNVSTLELGDSALYLCASSEGQDYGYTFGSGTRLTVV.

This rearrangement joins TRBV6-6 to TRBJ1-6; TRBD1 might be the D (5 bases). Trimming stripped 5 bases from V and 0 bases from J, with 17 bases between. Per the germline V gene, CDR1 is MNHNY and CDR2 is SVGAGI (reference sequence). This CDR3 has 18 amino acids. The CDR3 loop reads CASSRLTGRLSYNSPLHF. The CDR3, as DNA: TGTGCCAGCAGTCGCCTCACAGGACGGCTCTCCTATAATTCACCCCTCCACTTT.

This clone came up a few times. This chain uses TRBV6-1 with TRBJ1-5, with no clear D. Trimming cost V 4 bases and J 4 bases, with 17 bases left between them. Germline CDR1 is MNHNS and CDR2 is SASEGT. The CDR3 has 16 residues. CDR3 loop: CASSAPRTGKNQPQHF. CDR3 DNA sequence: TGTGCCAGCAGTGCCCCACGGACCGGGAAAAATCAGCCCCAGCATTTT.

This chain joins TRBV4-2 and TRBJ2-7; a weak D match, TRBD2 (5 bases). Germline CDR1 is LGHNA and CDR2 is YNFKEQ. The V end was cut by 2 bases, the J end by 7 bases, with 12 bases between. This CDR3 comprises 13 residues. CDR3 bases: TGTGCCAGCAGCCAAAGGGAGCCAGGAGAGCAGTACTTC. Translated, it gives CASSQREPGEQYF.

The V and J genes are TRBV24-1 and TRBJ2-5, with 10 nucleotides matching TRBD2. The CDR3 loop spans 13 amino acids. The ends lost 8 bases at V and 5 bases at J; junction bases unmatched: 4. Looked up from germline, CDR1 is KGHDR and CDR2 is SFDVKD. This CDR3 reads CATMEAGGETQYF. CDR3 DNA sequence: TGTGCCACCATGGAAGCGGGAGGGGAGACCCAGTACTTC.

The chain combines TRBV2 with TRBJ1-5, with D tentatively TRBD1 (5 bases). The CDR3 totals 14 residues. In germline, CDR1 is SNHLY, CDR2 FYNNEI. The V gene lost 8 bases and the J gene lost 5 bases, with 16 bases spanning the gap. The chain's CDR3 is CASGPNDRYQPQHF. In DNA form, the CDR3 reads TGTGCCAGCGGGCCTAATGACAGATATCAGCCCCAGCATTTT.